A selection of T cell receptor beta chains follows, all from one sample in a study of cytomegalovirus exposure and HLA in healthy donors. Sequencing was performed with immunoSEQ multiplex PCR; in TCRdb, only in-frame clones are kept and a portion is missing. This repertoire includes about 88,000 clones. Sequencing was done on a sample of PBMCs. All receptors derive from a girl aged 10 to 17 in good health and CMV-seropositive. Both conserved end residues are part of each CDR3.

J gene	V gene	CDR3 protein
TRBJ1-2	TRBV18	CASSRYRGADGYTF
TRBJ1-2	TRBV6-5	CASSRIGQKYGYTF
TRBJ2-2	TRBV12-5	CASGIGQATPRDTGELFF
TRBJ1-2	TRBV30	CAWGLTGRYGYTF
TRBJ1-1	TRBV19	CASRRQGRIPEAFF
TRBJ1-6	TRBV4-1	CASSQEEGIDRSYNSPLHF
TRBJ2-3	TRBV6-6	CASSYAISGGTDTQYF
TRBJ1-3	TRBV2	CASSDQGNSGNTIYF
TRBJ2-6	TRBV6-1	CASSQDDLRGLNSGANVLTF
TRBJ1-5	TRBV19	CASRTHRGTNQPQHF
TRBJ1-1	TRBV5-1	CASRPTGNTEAFF
TRBJ2-7	TRBV5-1	CASSLRTSGSYEQYF
TRBJ1-1	TRBV9	CASSSLTGVGTEAFF
TRBJ1-4	TRBV7-2	CASSAPEALNEKLFF
TRBJ1-1	TRBV7-9	CASSTLSPGTGVRTEAFF
TRBJ1-1	TRBV29-1	CSVREGDTEAFF
TRBJ2-3	TRBV11-3	CASSEDFTDTQYF
TRBJ1-1	TRBV6-1	CAIRAMNTEAFF
TRBJ2-7	TRBV19	CASGTGEFYEQYF
TRBJ2-1	TRBV6-1	CASRQDRYNEQFF
TRBJ1-4	TRBV14	CASSQAGTGSEKLFF
TRBJ2-6	TRBV4-2	CASSIAGANVLTF
TRBJ2-1	TRBV5-5	CASSNAGASDNEQFF
TRBJ1-3	TRBV5-6	CASSLPGASSGNTIYF
TRBJ2-1	TRBV19	CASRPGVSGAYNEQFF
TRBJ1-2	TRBV19	CASRMARADGYTF
TRBJ1-2	TRBV9	CASSVAKNVGGTYYGYTF
TRBJ2-3	TRBV7-6	CASSASGGILGTDTQYF
TRBJ2-1	TRBV5-1	CASSLAPSGGYINEQFF
TRBJ1-2	TRBV28	CASSSPPGGTPSNYGYTF
TRBJ1-6	TRBV5-6	CASSGWGGAGSPLHF
TRBJ2-1	TRBV6-5	CATSHGNEQFF
TRBJ2-3	TRBV5-1	CASSSLGSGGDTQYF
TRBJ1-5	TRBV6-1	CAGNTGGWGQPQHF
TRBJ2-7	TRBV19	CASSELDRTYEQYF
TRBJ1-2	TRBV9	CASTTEAGYGYTF
TRBJ2-7	TRBV2	CASSELVSGLAVYEQYF
TRBJ2-3	TRBV6-1	CASSEARPPRGGDTQYF
TRBJ1-5	TRBV4-1	CASSLGQGAGQPQHF
TRBJ1-2	TRBV28	CASSLTGLGIGYTF
TRBJ2-2	TRBV6-5	CASSYSSGTGELFF
TRBJ2-1	TRBV30	CAWSGRINEQFF
TRBJ1-1	TRBV27	CASSRDSREAFF
TRBJ1-2	TRBV25-1	CASSEISDYGYTF
TRBJ2-1	TRBV6-5	CASSSNDRGDEQFF
TRBJ1-3	TRBV7-7	CASSLVQGRSGGNTIYF
TRBJ1-2	TRBV2	CASSGLGDYGYTF
TRBJ2-5	TRBV4-1	CASSQDHPGSRTQYF
TRBJ2-2	TRBV4-2	CASSPGSRGNANTGELFF
TRBJ2-3	TRBV9	CASSARLGTDTQYF
TRBJ2-5	TRBV5-6	CASSRTSQETQYF
TRBJ2-1	TRBV7-2	CASSHVFTGHNEQFF
TRBJ2-7	TRBV4-1	CASSQEFGVGTGGPEQYF
TRBJ1-2	TRBV6-5	CASSYSGGGGYTF
TRBJ2-3	TRBV7-2	CASSSSTDTQYF
TRBJ2-3	TRBV7-9	CASSLRRGGPDTQYF
TRBJ2-3	TRBV12-5	CASGPLRGPDTQYF